The 9 T cell receptor beta chains below were found in one sample sequenced in a study of beta chain features in type 1 diabetes. The authors reverse transcribed all of the isolated RNA, so sequencing captured expressed TCRB transcripts. TCRdb's copy holds only in-frame clones and misses some; the assay was immunoSEQ multiplex PCR. Of 250,000 to 300,000 clones in the sample, about 24% were seen once. Regarding the study as a whole: Researchers report that Type 1 diabetes patients had moderately but significantly shorter TCRB CDR3s across all four CD4+ subsets.

For these TCRs, the target antigens are not known. Sequenced input: naive CD4+ T cells from blood. Receptor source: a woman in her 30s with type 1 diabetes.

This clone was counted between two and nine times. CDR3 loop: CSAVDNLPFEQYF. The CDR3 DNA reads as TGCAGCGCCGTAGACAACCTCCCCTTCGAGCAGTACTTC. The gene calls are TRBV29-1 and TRBJ2-7; D not resolved. CDR3 length: 13 residues. Per germline, CDR1 SQVTM and CDR2 ANQGSEA. V lost 7 bases and J 6 bases, leaving 19 bases between the germline ends.

The chain uses TRBV13 and TRBJ2-4, with 10 bases aligning to TRBD2. J gave up 6 bases and V 4 bases, and 3 bases lay outside the gene matches. CDR3 length: 14 amino acids. The V gene's germline CDR1 is PRHDT and CDR2 FYEKMQ (reference sequence). The DNA of the CDR3 is TGTGCCAGCAGCTCCAGGACTAGCGGAAACATTCAGTACTTC. Its translation: CASSSRTSGNIQYF.

This chain joins TRBV18 and TRBJ2-3, with a tentative D call TRBD2 (5 bases). The germline V gene encodes CDR1 KGHSH and CDR2 LQKENI. The V end was cut by 1 base, the J end by 6 bases, with 11 bases between. The CDR3 contains 14 residues. The CDR3 sequence: CASSPLRAGDTQYF. The DNA for the CDR3 is TGTGCCAGCTCACCACTGCGGGCTGGGGATACGCAGTATTTT.

V is TRBV5-6 and J is TRBJ2-5, with no clear D. V lost 0 bases and J lost 2, with 20 bases in between. Germline V CDR1 and CDR2: SGHDT, YYEEEE. This CDR3 has 18 residues. The CDR3 loop reads CASSLASHPSSSQETQYF. As DNA, the CDR3 is TGTGCCAGCAGCTTGGCTAGTCACCCCTCTTCGAGTCAAGAGACCCAGTACTTC.

This chain joins TRBV21-1 and TRBJ2-1; the table's D call, TRBD2, has no DNA check behind it. TRBV21-1 is flagged as a pseudogene. The CDR3 is 15 amino acids. The DNA of the CDR3 is TGTGCCAGCCCGATAGCGGGAGGCCTGAGTAATGAGCAGTTCTTC. Its protein product is CASPIAGGLSNEQFF.

This clone was observed a handful of times. The chain carries TRBV9 and TRBJ2-7, with 13 bases matching TRBD2. Germline assignment: CDR1 SGDLS and CDR2 YYNGEE. V shed 0 bases, J shed 0 bases, and the junction held 3 bases outside the gene matches. The CDR3 consists of 17 residues. The CDR3 region has the DNA TGTGCCAGCAGCGTAGGGACTAGCGGGAGATACTCCTACGAGCAGTACTTC. Protein sequence: CASSVGTSGRYSYEQYF.

The V gene is TRBV21-1, the J gene TRBJ2-5; the D segment call TRBD1 is taken from the table without a DNA check. TRBV21-1 represents a pseudogene. CDR3 length: 15 amino acids. This chain's CDR3 is CASSKFRGREETQYF. CDR3 nucleotides: TGTGCCAGCAGCAAGTTTAGGGGGCGTGAAGAGACCCAGTACTTC.

The rearrangement joins TRBV2 to TRBJ1-4; D is unclear. The CDR3 totals 13 residues. The V and J ends lost 7 bases and 8 bases respectively, with 14 bases between them. The germline gives CDR1 SNHLY, CDR2 FYNNEI. CDR3: CASTPRQGEKLFF. The CDR3 bases are TGTGCCAGCACCCCAAGACAAGGCGAAAAACTGTTTTTT. The whole variable domain, remainder taken from reference TRBV2 and TRBJ1-4, is EPEVTQTPSHQVTQMGQEVILRCVPISNHLYFYWYRQILGQKVEFLVSFYNNEISEKSEIFDDQFSVERPDGSNFTLKIRSTKLEDSAMYFCASTPRQGEKLFFGSGTQLSVL.

The chain has TRBV4-1 and TRBJ2-7, with 10 bases lining up with TRBD2. V was clipped by 4 bases and J by 7 bases; unmatched bases: 13. The CDR3 is 16 residues long. In germline, CDR1 is MGHRA, CDR2 YSYEKL. The CDR3 sequence: CASSRGNSGRIKEQYF. Here the CDR3 DNA reads TGCGCCAGCAGCCGGGGGAATAGCGGGAGGATAAAGGAGCAGTACTTC.